One sample yielded the 20 T cell receptor beta chains listed below, sequenced in a study of control samples from healthy donors and cancer patients. The assay was immunoSEQ multiplex PCR, and TCRdb's table has in-frame clones only and misses some. Found here are about 130,000 clones, approximately 90% of them singletons; the top ten hold more than 2%. Material for sequencing was blood. All receptors derive from a man in his late teens or twenties in good health.

The J gene is TRBJ2-5, the V gene TRBV4-1, with 7 bases fitting TRBD1. J lost 5 bases, V lost 3 bases, and 6 bases had no gene match. Per germline, CDR1 MGHRA and CDR2 YSYEKL. The CDR3 contains 14 residues. The DNA for the CDR3 is TGCGCCAGCAGCCACCACGACAGGGTCGAGACCCAGTACTTC. Its translation: CASSHHDRVETQYF.

The chain recombines TRBV19 with TRBJ1-4; TRBD1 matches 7 bases. Trimming at V came to 5 bases and at J to 5 bases, leaving 8 bases not matched to a gene. This CDR3 is 15 amino acids long. Germline V gene data show CDR1 as LNHDA and CDR2 as SQIVND (reference sequence). Here the CDR3 reads CASSARTGGNEKLFF. The CDR3 DNA sequence: TGTGCCAGTAGTGCCCGGACAGGCGGGAATGAAAAACTGTTTTTT.

The rearrangement uses TRBV19 and TRBJ1-2, with D possibly TRBD1 on 5 matching bases. Trimming removed 6 bases at V and 2 bases at J, with 16 bases between. The CDR3 covers 15 residues. Looked up from germline, CDR1 is LNHDA and CDR2 is SQIVND (reference sequence). CDR3 loop: CASSQFPTENYGYTF. The CDR3 coding sequence is TGTGCCAGTAGCCAATTCCCGACAGAAAACTATGGCTACACCTTC.

The chain links TRBV9 to TRBJ2-7; D not resolved. The CDR3 has 13 amino acids. V shed 3 bases and J shed 6 bases, with 13 bases lying between them. Germline CDR1 SGDLS, CDR2 YYNGEE. The CDR3 sequence is CASSASYNTEQYV. DNA of the CDR3: TGTGCCAGCAGCGCGAGCTATAATACCGAGCAGTACGTC.

The gene calls are TRBV19 and TRBJ1-6; a possible D gene is TRBD1 (5 bases). Trimming cost V 5 bases and J 4 bases, with 12 bases left between them. This CDR3 has 15 residues. The germline V gene encodes CDR1 LNHDA and CDR2 SQIVND (reference sequence). The CDR3 spells CASSARTSYNSPLHF. Here the CDR3 DNA reads TGTGCCAGTAGTGCCAGGACATCTTATAATTCACCCCTCCACTTT.

This chain joins TRBV28 and TRBJ1-5, with D maybe TRBD1 (6 bases). V lost 7 bases and J 3 bases, leaving 13 bases between the germline ends. This CDR3 has 14 amino acids. Germline V gene data show CDR1 as MDHEN and CDR2 as SYDVKM. For the CDR3, the DNA is TGTGCCAGCAACCCAGGACAGCACAATCAGCCCCAGCATTTT. This codes for CASNPGQHNQPQHF.

This chain links TRBV7-9 with TRBJ1-1; D gene ambiguous. Trimming removed 1 base at V and 0 bases at J, with 6 bases between. Germline assignment: CDR1 SEHNR and CDR2 FQNEAQ (reference sequence). The CDR3 is 14 amino acids. CDR3 DNA sequence: TGTGCCAGCAGCTTAGTTGGGATGAACACTGAAGCTTTCTTT. Its translation: CASSLVGMNTEAFF.

This clone was counted once. This chain joins TRBV4-3 and TRBJ2-3; 9 bases are a match to TRBD2. V lost 0 bases and J lost 6; bases outside the gene matches: 10. Germline assignment: CDR1 LGHNA and CDR2 YSLEER. The CDR3 totals 17 residues. In nucleotides, the CDR3 is TGCGCCAGCAGCCAAGAAGGGGCGGGAGGGCCGAGCGATACGCAGTATTTT. This sequence encodes CASSQEGAGGPSDTQYF.

This clone appeared once. The chain combines TRBV6-6 with TRBJ1-4; 10 nucleotides agree with TRBD1. V dropped 6 bases and J dropped 10; count of bases not matched to a gene: 8. The CDR3 spans 14 residues. Germline V gene data show CDR1 as MNHNY and CDR2 as SVGAGI (reference sequence). The CDR3 here is CASSSDRGLGKLFF. The CDR3 nucleotides are TGTGCCAGCAGCTCCGACAGGGGGCTCGGAAAACTGTTTTTT.

This clone came up a few times. Other DNA sequences in the sample encode the same CDR3. V gene TRBV4-1 combines with J gene TRBJ1-2; TRBD1 matches 7 bases. CDR3 length: 14 residues. The V gene end was trimmed by 1 base and the J gene end by 3 bases; junction bases not matched to a gene: 2. CDR1 is MGHRA and CDR2 is YSYEKL in the germline V gene. The CDR3 reads CASSQATGDYGYTF. In DNA form, the CDR3 reads TGCGCCAGCAGCCAAGCCACAGGGGACTATGGCTACACCTTC.

The chain combines TRBV28 with TRBJ2-1; no firm D call. The ends were cut back, 6 bases at V and 3 bases at J, with 9 bases in the middle. The germline CDR1 and CDR2 sequences are MDHEN and SYDVKM. CDR3 length: 13 amino acids. CDR3 amino acids: CASRDSFYNEQFF. The CDR3 nucleotides are TGTGCCAGCAGGGATTCTTTCTACAATGAGCAGTTCTTC.

The CDR3 nucleotides are TGTGCCAGCAGCCAAGAGGCGAACGGGGAGCTGTTTTTT. Its protein product is CASSQEANGELFF. The J gene is TRBJ2-2, the V gene TRBV14; the D is unclear. The V and J ends lost 0 bases and 7 bases respectively, with 6 bases between them. The V gene's germline CDR1 is SGHDN and CDR2 FVKESK. The CDR3 loop spans 13 amino acids.

The chain employs TRBV18 and TRBJ2-5, with 10 bases aligning to TRBD2. J lost 0 bases, V lost 6 bases, and 13 bases had no gene match. The germline CDR1 and CDR2 sequences are KGHSH and LQKENI. The CDR3 extends over 18 amino acids. In DNA form, the CDR3 reads TGTGCCAGCTCTGAACTGGTAGCGGGGGGCCCTTACCAAGAGACCCAGTACTTC. Its protein is CASSELVAGGPYQETQYF.

The chain couples TRBV13 to TRBJ1-1; possible D gene TRBD1, 6 bases. This CDR3 comprises 18 residues. V was shortened by 0 bases and J by 5 bases, with 22 bases between the two germline ends. Germline V gene data show CDR1 as PRHDT and CDR2 as FYEKMQ (reference sequence). CDR3 in amino acids: CASSLGAGKRSRGTEAFF. CDR3 bases: TGTGCCAGCAGCTTAGGCGCGGGCAAACGTTCCAGGGGTACTGAAGCTTTCTTT.

For this clone: Distinct nucleotide sequences in the sample also encode this CDR3. The genes are TRBV27 and TRBJ1-5; D gene uncertain. Germline values: CDR1 MNHEY, CDR2 SMNVEV (reference sequence). The CDR3 covers 15 residues. Trimming took off 0 bases at V and 2 bases at J, with 8 bases between the two ends. Here the CDR3 reads CASSLSWSGNQPQHF. CDR3 nucleotides: TGTGCCAGCAGTTTATCTTGGTCGGGCAATCAGCCCCAGCATTTT.

The rearrangement uses TRBV6-2 or TRBV6-3 and TRBJ1-2; possibly TRBD1 for D (5 bases). Per the germline V gene, CDR1 is MNHEY and CDR2 is SVGEGT. CDR3 length: 15 residues. Deletions cut 6 bases from V and 0 bases from J, with 14 bases between. The CDR3: CASSPGTKANYGYTF. The CDR3 bases are TGTGCCAGCAGCCCCGGGACGAAGGCTAACTATGGCTACACCTTC.

The gene calls are TRBV24-1 and TRBJ2-5; D might be TRBD1 (9 bases). The V gene lost 9 bases and the J gene lost 0 bases, with 19 bases spanning the gap. The germline gives CDR1 KGHDR, CDR2 SFDVKD. The CDR3 sequence is 16 residues long. The CDR3 here is CATSTGGGRYQETQYF. The CDR3 DNA reads TGTGCCACCTCCACAGGGGGCGGGAGGTACCAAGAGACCCAGTACTTC.

CDR3 loop: CASRPGQGENTIYF. CDR3 in DNA: TGTGCCAGCAGACCCGGACAGGGAGAAAACACCATATATTTT. The chain carries TRBV6-5 and TRBJ1-3; 8 bases map to TRBD1. The CDR3 covers 14 residues. J lost 6 bases, V lost 6 bases, and 7 bases had no gene match. CDR1 is MNHEY, CDR2 SVGAGI, per germline.

The sample holds one count of this clone. The rearrangement joins TRBV7-9 to TRBJ2-1; D is perhaps TRBD1 or TRBD2 (5 bases each). V shed 6 bases and J shed 4 bases, with 13 bases lying between them. The CDR3 has 14 residues. Germline CDR1 and CDR2: SEHNR and FQNEAQ (reference sequence). The chain's CDR3 is CASRGRRYYNEQFF. CDR3 sequence (DNA): TGTGCCAGCAGGGGACGGAGATATTACAATGAGCAGTTCTTC.

The chain couples TRBV5-1 to TRBJ2-7, with a weak D call TRBD1 (5 bases). Trimming left V 4 bases short and J 1 base short, with 15 bases between. The length of the CDR3 is 15 residues. Germline values: CDR1 SGHRS, CDR2 YFSETQ. CDR3 loop: CASSLFGASSYEQYF. The CDR3, as DNA: TGCGCCAGCAGCCTGTTTGGGGCTTCTTCCTACGAGCAGTACTTC.